This is a list of T cell receptor beta chains from one sample in a study of Graves' ophthalmopathy and Graves' hyperthyroidism. TCRdb re-called the multiplex PCR reads through MiXCR, storing one row per CDR3 protein. Of more than 550,000 distinct CDR3 sequences in the sample, just over 40% were seen once. Sample: peripheral blood. The receptor set was obtained from an adult man with Graves' ophthalmopathy. Each CDR3 is given with its conserved first and last residue. The D gene is left open where the match is weak. Clone sizes are given selectively: once, few, many, or a class where the clone is expanded.

CDR3 length	V gene	J gene	D gene	clone size	CDR3 protein	CDR3 DNA
16	TRBV12-3/TRBV12-4	TRBJ1-5	NA	many	CASSFGPDLSNQPQHF	TGTGCCAGCAGTTTCGGACCCGACTTAAGCAATCAGCCCCAGCATTTT
14	TRBV7-7	TRBJ2-3	TRBD2	NA	CASSNGGVTDTQYF	TGTGCTAGCAGCAACGGGGGGGTCACAGATACGCAGTATTTT
13	TRBV5-1	TRBJ1-1	NA	many	CASSLVGSAEAFF	TGCGCCAGCAGCTTGGTAGGCAGCGCTGAAGCTTTCTTT
14	TRBV6-6	TRBJ1-1	NA	NA	CASSYYGTENEAFF	TGTGCCAGCAGTTACTACGGGACGGAGAATGAAGCTTTCTTT
16	TRBV5-6	TRBJ1-6	NA	few	CASSSGQPSYNSPLHF	TGTGCCAGCAGCTCTGGACAGCCATCCTATAATTCACCCCTCCACTTT
15	TRBV19	TRBJ1-2	NA	many	CASAGSTRAHYGYTF	TGTGCCAGTGCCGGGTCAACCCGGGCCCACTATGGCTACACCTTC
13	TRBV20-1	TRBJ1-1	NA	few	CSARVGGNTEAFF	TGCAGTGCTAGAGTGGGCGGGAACACTGAAGCTTTCTTT
15	TRBV19	TRBJ1-2	TRBD1	many	CASSTPWDRDDGYTF	TGTGCCAGTAGTACCCCGTGGGACAGGGACGATGGCTACACCTTC
15	TRBV19	TRBJ1-4	NA	few	CASSTDRGSNEKLFF	TGTGCCAGTAGTACCGATCGGGGTTCAAATGAAAAACTGTTTTTT
16	TRBV12-3/TRBV12-4	TRBJ2-7	NA	NA	CASSTYRDWRSYEQYF	TGTGCCAGCAGTACGTACCGGGACTGGAGGTCCTACGAGCAGTACTTC
12	TRBV5-1	TRBJ1-2	NA	many	CASSSPGLGYTF	TGCGCCAGCAGCTCTCCAGGGTTGGGCTACACCTTC
16	TRBV25-1	TRBJ2-7	TRBD2	NA	CASSDWRGGRVYEQYF	TGTGCCAGCAGTGATTGGCGCGGGGGGCGAGTCTACGAGCAGTACTTC
15	TRBV20-1	TRBJ2-5	TRBD2	NA	CSAARLAGGLLTQYF	TGCAGTGCCGCCCGACTAGCGGGAGGCCTGCTTACCCAGTACTTC
14	TRBV6-5	TRBJ1-1	NA	few	CASSVTGISPEAFF	TGTGCCAGCAGTGTAACAGGGATCAGCCCTGAAGCTTTCTTT
14	TRBV4-1	TRBJ2-7	NA	NA	CASSLRGPAYEQYF	TGCGCCAGCAGCCTAAGGGGACCCGCCTACGAGCAGTACTTC
14	TRBV5-1	TRBJ2-2	NA	many	CASSITVNTGELFF	TGCGCCAGCAGTATAACAGTTAACACCGGGGAGCTGTTTTTT
16	TRBV2	TRBJ1-5	TRBD1	NA	CASINLGQTTNQPQHF	TGTGCCAGCATTAACTTGGGACAGACTACTAATCAGCCCCAGCATTTT
14	TRBV9	TRBJ1-2	TRBD1	many	CASSVLEGAYGYTF	TGTGCCAGCAGCGTACTGGAGGGGGCCTATGGCTACACCTTC
11	TRBV20-1	TRBJ1-2	NA	many	CSAPSPGGYTF	TGCAGTGCTCCATCTCCTGGTGGCTACACCTTC
14	TRBV7-9	TRBJ1-6	NA	many	CASSLSQGSGPLHF	TGTGCCAGCAGCTTAAGCCAGGGGAGTGGACCCCTCCACTTT
14	TRBV5-6	TRBJ2-7	NA	many	CASSPGAEDYEQYF	TGTGCCAGCAGCCCGGGGGCAGAGGACTACGAGCAGTACTTC